This is a list of T cell receptor beta chains from one sample in a study of CD8 T cells in ankylosing spondylitis. TCRdb processed the 5' RACE reads anew with MiXCR; each CDR3 protein has one entry. The sample records 400,000 to 450,000 distinct CDR3 sequences, roughly 15% being singletons. Sequenced sample: blood, either unsorted or a sorted T cell fraction (not recorded which). These TCRs come from a male donor with ankylosing spondylitis. Both conserved end residues are part of each CDR3. Fields, in order: D gene, J gene, V gene, clone size, CDR3 DNA, CDR3 protein. The D gene is left open where the match is weak. Size is stated for part of the rows, as once, few or many counts, or as a class when the clone is expanded.

TRBD2,TRBJ2-3,TRBV19,NA,TGTGCCAGTAGACGGCTAGCGGGGGTAAATACGCAGTATTTT,CASRRLAGVNTQYF
NA,TRBJ2-2,TRBV5-6,few,TGTGCCAGCAGCTCCGGGACGGCGGAGCTGTTTTTT,CASSSGTAELFF
TRBD1,TRBJ1-1,TRBV18,NA,TGTGCCAGCTCACCACCGACAGGGAGGGACACTGAAGCTTTCTTT,CASSPPTGRDTEAFF
NA,TRBJ2-7,TRBV6-5,few,TGTGCCAGCAGTTACGGATCTTATGTAAACGAGCAGTACTTC,CASSYGSYVNEQYF
NA,TRBJ2-5,TRBV29-1,NA,TGCAGCGTTGTCGAGGGAGAGACCCAGTACTTC,CSVVEGETQYF
TRBD1,TRBJ1-1,TRBV2,few,TGTGCCAGCAACGAAAAACAGGGGGCGAGGTTAGAAGCTTTCTTT,CASNEKQGARLEAFF
NA,TRBJ1-3,TRBV20-1,few,TGCAGTGCTAGCAGGGGAGCCTCTGGAAACACCATATATTTT,CSASRGASGNTIYF
TRBD2,TRBJ2-1,TRBV20-1,many,TGCAGTGCTAGTCGGTCTAGCGGTATAAGCTCCTACAATGAGCAGTTCTTC,CSASRSSGISSYNEQFF
NA,TRBJ2-1,TRBV20-1,NA,TGCAGTGCTAGAGAGCGTGGCGGGGTATCCTACAATGAGCAGTTCTTC,CSARERGGVSYNEQFF
NA,TRBJ1-1,TRBV29-1,NA,TGCAGCGTTGGGGCGGGGAGGAACACTGAAGCTTTCTTT,CSVGAGRNTEAFF
TRBD1,TRBJ2-3,TRBV3-1,many,TGTGCCAGCAGCCAAGGGATAGACAGGGGCAACACAGATACGCAGTATTTT,CASSQGIDRGNTDTQYF
TRBD2,TRBJ2-1,TRBV12-3/TRBV12-4,NA,TGTGCCAGCAGTTCTCCCTTCGGGACTAGCGGGTACAATGAGCAGTTCTTC,CASSSPFGTSGYNEQFF
TRBD1,TRBJ2-7,TRBV6-2/TRBV6-3,few,TGTGCCAGCAGTGCTCCCGGGACAGGGGTCTACGAGCAGTACTTC,CASSAPGTGVYEQYF
TRBD2,TRBJ2-1,TRBV20-1,many,TGCAGTGCTAGAGGGACTAGCGGGAACAATGAGCAGTTCTTC,CSARGTSGNNEQFF
NA,TRBJ2-5,TRBV5-1,NA,TGCGCCAGCAGCTTGACGGGCGACAAACAAGAGACCCAGTACTTC,CASSLTGDKQETQYF
NA,TRBJ2-5,TRBV30,few,TGTGCCTGCACAGGGCAAGAGACCCAGTACTTC,CACTGQETQYF
NA,TRBJ2-1,TRBV5-1,few,TGCGCCAGCAGCGTCCGCACAGAGATATACAATGAGCAGTTCTTC,CASSVRTEIYNEQFF
TRBD1,TRBJ1-5,TRBV18,few,TGTGCCAGCTCATGGGACAGGGATTTGTCCCAGCATTTT,CASSWDRDLSQHF
NA,TRBJ1-5,TRBV24-1,few,TGTGCCACCAGTGATTCCCGGGACAGCAATCAGCCCCAGCATTTT,CATSDSRDSNQPQHF
NA,TRBJ1-3,TRBV5-1,NA,TGCGCCAGCAGCTTGGAAGGGGACTCCTCTGGAAACACCATATATTTT,CASSLEGDSSGNTIYF
NA,TRBJ2-7,TRBV29-1,many,TGCAGCGTGTCCCAGTGGTACTTC,CSVSQWYF
NA,TRBJ2-7,TRBV12-3/TRBV12-4,NA,TGTGCCAGCAGTTTTGACTGGCGTAACTACGAGCAGTACTTC,CASSFDWRNYEQYF
NA,TRBJ2-3,TRBV7-2,NA,TGTGCCAGCAGCCGGTGGGGGAGCACAGATACGCAGTATTTT,CASSRWGSTDTQYF
NA,TRBJ2-3,TRBV28,NA,TGTGCCAGCAGCTCTCTTCTCCAGGCTAGCGTCAGAGATACGCAGTATTTT,CASSSLLQASVRDTQYF
NA,TRBJ2-1,TRBV20-1,NA,TGCAGTGCTAGGGCGCCCGGCGAGCAGTTCTTC,CSARAPGEQFF
TRBD2,TRBJ2-7,TRBV20-1,NA,TGCAGTGCTTTAACTAGCGGAGGCCCCCACGAGCAGTACTTC,CSALTSGGPHEQYF
TRBD1,TRBJ2-7,TRBV6-1,NA,TGTGCCAGCAGGCGGACAGGCATGAACTACGAGCAGTACTTC,CASRRTGMNYEQYF
TRBD2,TRBJ2-1,TRBV7-8,few,TGTGCCAGCAGACACGGGACTACCGAAAGAACCAATTTACCTTACAATGAGCAGTTCTTC,CASRHGTTERTNLPYNEQFF